One sample yielded the 17 T cell receptor beta chains listed below, sequenced in a study of T cell responses to AZD1222 COVID-19 vaccine (dated by TCRdb to about 2021). The library relied on the immunoSEQ multiplex PCR assay. The table was pulled from immuneACCESS by TCRdb, which kept in-frame rearrangements only. Such tables lose some clones; where checked, under half of the loss comes from unresolved V genes, and the rest has no known cause. The sample profile shows roughly 150,000 clones; over 90% of them were found once. The ten most abundant clones make up less than 6.5% of the sample. Sample time point, as interpreted from the label and publication: baseline before first vaccination. The sample in question was peripheral blood, obtained on day 0 of AZD1222 vaccination. These receptors were taken from an adult in good health.

This rearrangement joins TRBV9 to TRBJ2-1, with TRBD2 matching 14 bases. The CDR3 is 16 amino acids. After removal of 1 base from V and 6 bases from J, the junction contained 3 bases not matched to a gene. Germline assignment: CDR1 SGDLS and CDR2 YYNGEE. The CDR3 DNA reads TGTGCCAGCAGCGTATACGGACTAGCGGGAGGCAATGAGCAGTTCTTC. This encodes CASSVYGLAGGNEQFF.

The chain carries TRBV5-8 and TRBJ2-3; 8 bases are shared with TRBD2. CDR1 SGHTS and CDR2 YDEGEE come from the germline V gene. V lost 2 bases, J lost 6 bases, and 8 bases stayed unmatched. This CDR3 comprises 15 residues. The CDR3 loop is CASSFRAGAGDTQYF. As DNA, the CDR3 is TGTGCCAGCAGCTTTAGAGCGGGAGCTGGGGATACGCAGTATTTT.

The V gene is TRBV3-1 (or the pseudogene TRBV3-2), the J gene TRBJ1-5; D possibly corresponds to TRBD1 (5 bases). Per germline, CDR1 LGHDT and CDR2 YNNKEL (reference sequence). Trimming took 0 bases from V and 6 from J, leaving 9 bases between them. CDR3 length equals 14 residues. As DNA, the CDR3 is TGTGCCAGCAGCCAAGATGAGGGGAGTCAGCCCCAGCATTTT. Encoded protein: CASSQDEGSQPQHF.

The CDR3 DNA reads as TGTGCCAGCAGTTTATGGGCTAGCGGGAGCTCCTACAATGAGCAGTTCTTC. Translating gives CASSLWASGSSYNEQFF. This rearrangement joins TRBV28 to TRBJ2-1; 10 bases fit TRBD2. The CDR3 has 17 residues. Germline V gene data show CDR1 as MDHEN and CDR2 as SYDVKM. V dropped 0 bases and J dropped 0; count of bases not matched to a gene: 2.

The genes are TRBV25-1 and TRBJ2-3; D gene ambiguous. The CDR3 covers 14 residues. In germline, CDR1 is MGHDK, CDR2 SYGVNS. The germline V and J ends were trimmed by 2 bases and 10 bases, with 16 bases remaining between them. CDR3 coding DNA: TGTGCCAGCAGTGAAAGGTGGGGTCCTCGCCCGCAGTATTTT. Its protein is CASSERWGPRPQYF.

This clone was picked up one time. The chain recombines TRBV5-1 with TRBJ2-1; weak D call: TRBD2 (5 bases). The CDR3 totals 16 residues. Germline CDR1 reads SGHRS; CDR2 reads YFSETQ. The V end was cut by 6 bases, the J end by 2 bases, with 18 bases between. CDR3 nucleotides: TGCGCCAGCACGCCTCGGAGGACGGAAGCCTACAATGAGCAGTTCTTC. This codes for CASTPRRTEAYNEQFF.

The V gene is TRBV5-5, the J gene TRBJ2-7, with 7 bases matching TRBD1. Germline assignment: CDR1 SGHKS and CDR2 YYEKEE (reference sequence). The CDR3 consists of 13 residues. Unmatched junction bases numbered 1, after V lost 1 base and J lost 3 bases. CDR3 amino acids: CASSLTGDYEQYF. The DNA for the CDR3 is TGTGCCAGCAGCTTGACAGGGGACTACGAGCAGTACTTC.

The chain has TRBV19 and TRBJ2-1, with 7 bases fitting TRBD2. CDR3 length: 16 amino acids. J was trimmed by 5 bases and V by 5 bases; bases with no gene match: 12. Germline-derived CDR1 and CDR2 are LNHDA and SQIVND (reference sequence). The CDR3 protein is CASSPRTSSRDNEQFF. In nucleotides, the CDR3 is TGTGCCAGTAGTCCCAGGACTAGTTCTAGGGACAATGAGCAGTTCTTC.

The chain couples TRBV5-1 to TRBJ2-2, with D unresolved. The CDR3 runs 15 residues. V lost 0 bases, J lost 0 bases, and 6 bases lay in between. Germline-derived CDR1 and CDR2 are SGHRS and YFSETQ. CDR3 sequence (DNA): TGCGCCAGCAGCTTGGTCAATTCGAACACCGGGGAGCTGTTTTTT. Amino acids: CASSLVNSNTGELFF.

Regarding this clone: The same CDR3 is also encoded by other DNA sequences in this sample. The chain couples TRBV5-1 to TRBJ1-1; no definite D call. This CDR3 contains 13 residues. Germline V gives CDR1 SGHRS, CDR2 YFSETQ. Trimming removed 0 bases at V and 1 base at J, with 4 bases between. The CDR3 is CASSLDTNTEAFF. The CDR3 nucleotides are TGCGCCAGCAGCTTGGATACGAACACTGAAGCTTTCTTT.

The chain recombines TRBV30 with TRBJ2-7; D perhaps matches TRBD1 (6 bases). Trimming removed 0 bases at V and 0 bases at J, with 12 bases between. Germline V CDR1 and CDR2: GTSNPN, SVGIG (reference sequence). The CDR3 is 15 residues long. This CDR3 reads CAWSVEGTFSYEQYF. The CDR3 nucleotides are TGTGCCTGGAGTGTAGAGGGGACATTCTCCTACGAGCAGTACTTC. The whole variable domain, filled in from reference TRBV30 and TRBJ2-7, reads SQTIHQWPATLVQPVGSPLSLECTVEGTSNPNLYWYRQAAGRGLQLLFYSVGIGQISSEVPQNLSASRPQDRQFILSSKKLLLSDSGFYLCAWSVEGTFSYEQYFGPGTRLTVT.

Here the CDR3 DNA reads TGTGCCAGCAGTTCATCCGGACAGGGGGGCTATGGCTACACCTTC. Amino acids: CASSSSGQGGYGYTF. The chain has TRBV6-5 and TRBJ1-2; the match to TRBD1 covers 10 bases. This CDR3 region has 15 residues. V trimming: 4 bases; J trimming: 4 bases; junction bases outside the gene matches: 6. Per germline, CDR1 MNHEY and CDR2 SVGAGI.

This rearrangement joins TRBV25-1 to TRBJ1-4, with D tentatively TRBD1 (6 bases). Between the trimmed V and J ends, which lost 3 bases and 6 bases, there was a span of 17 bases. Germline V lookup: CDR1 MGHDK, CDR2 SYGVNS. CDR3 length: 16 amino acids. CDR3 sequence reads: CASSERGGQGDEKLFF. The CDR3 DNA reads as TGTGCCAGCAGTGAGAGGGGGGGCCAAGGGGATGAAAAACTGTTTTTT.

This chain joins TRBV7-2 and TRBJ1-2; tentatively, D is TRBD1 (5 bases). Trimming shortened V by 5 bases and J by 2 bases, and 18 bases separated the two germline ends. The CDR3 is 16 amino acids. Germline V gene lookup returns CDR1 SGHTA and CDR2 FQGNSA. The CDR3 loop reads CASSPLGGVANYGYTF. The CDR3 region has the DNA TGTGCCAGCAGCCCACTCGGGGGGGTAGCCAACTATGGCTACACCTTC.

This chain links TRBV11-2 with TRBJ2-5; TRBD2 matches 9 bases. This CDR3 spans 17 amino acids. Germline trimming cut 1 base from V and 0 bases from J; bases unmatched to any gene: 6. Germline values: CDR1 SGHAT, CDR2 FQNNGV. CDR3 residues: CASSLGLAGSHQETQYF. CDR3 bases: TGTGCCAGCAGCTTAGGTCTAGCGGGAAGCCACCAAGAGACCCAGTACTTC.

The chain joins TRBV11-2 to TRBJ2-7, with TRBD2 identical over 7 bases. The CDR3 totals 13 residues. Germline V gives CDR1 SGHAT, CDR2 FQNNGV. V was clipped by 5 bases and J by 4 bases; unmatched bases: 5. The CDR3 protein is CASSRGLNYEQYF. CDR3 coding DNA: TGTGCCAGCAGCCGGGGACTAAATTACGAGCAGTACTTC. Filled out from reference TRBV11-2 and TRBJ2-7, the complete variable domain reads EAGVAQSPRYKIIEKRQSVAFWCNPISGHATLYWYQQILGQGPKLLIQFQNNGVVDDSQLPKDRFSAERLKGVDSTLKIQPAKLEDSAVYLCASSRGLNYEQYFGPGTRLTVT.

The chain is built from TRBV12-3 or TRBV12-4 and TRBJ1-4; 7 bases are shared with TRBD1. V was clipped by 5 bases and J by 8 bases; unmatched bases: 5. The CDR3 has 13 residues. The CDR3 coding sequence is TGTGCCAGCAGTGGACAGGAGTGGGAAAAACTGTTTTTT. It encodes CASSGQEWEKLFF.